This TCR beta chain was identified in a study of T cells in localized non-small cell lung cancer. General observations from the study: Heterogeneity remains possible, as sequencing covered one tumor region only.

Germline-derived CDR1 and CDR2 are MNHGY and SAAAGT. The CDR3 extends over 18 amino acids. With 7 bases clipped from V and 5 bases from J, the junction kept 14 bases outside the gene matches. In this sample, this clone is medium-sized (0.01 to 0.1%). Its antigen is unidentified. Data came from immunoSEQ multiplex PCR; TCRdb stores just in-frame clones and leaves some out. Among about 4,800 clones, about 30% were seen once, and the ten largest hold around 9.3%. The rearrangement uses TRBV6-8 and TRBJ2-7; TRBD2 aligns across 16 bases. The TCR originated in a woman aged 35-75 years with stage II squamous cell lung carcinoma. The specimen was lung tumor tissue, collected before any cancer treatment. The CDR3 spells CASTLWGLAGGPQDEQYF. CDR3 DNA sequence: TGTGCCAGCACCCTATGGGGACTAGCGGGAGGGCCGCAGGACGAGCAGTACTTC.